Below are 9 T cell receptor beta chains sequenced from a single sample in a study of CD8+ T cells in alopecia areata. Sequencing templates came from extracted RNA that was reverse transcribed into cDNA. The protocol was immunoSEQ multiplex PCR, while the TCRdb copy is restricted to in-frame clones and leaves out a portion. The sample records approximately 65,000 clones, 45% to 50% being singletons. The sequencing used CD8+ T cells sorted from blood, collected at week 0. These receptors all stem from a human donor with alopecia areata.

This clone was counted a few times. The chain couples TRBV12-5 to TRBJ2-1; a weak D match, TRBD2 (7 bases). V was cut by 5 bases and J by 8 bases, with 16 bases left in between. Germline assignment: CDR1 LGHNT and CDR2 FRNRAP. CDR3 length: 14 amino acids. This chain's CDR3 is CASGDRGALDEQFF. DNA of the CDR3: TGTGCTAGTGGTGACCGGGGGGCCCTCGATGAGCAGTTCTTC.

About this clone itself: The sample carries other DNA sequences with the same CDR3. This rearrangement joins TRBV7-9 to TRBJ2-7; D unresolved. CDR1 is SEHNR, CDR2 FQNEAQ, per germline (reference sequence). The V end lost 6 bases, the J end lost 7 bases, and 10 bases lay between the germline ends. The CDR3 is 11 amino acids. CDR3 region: CASSYSGEQYF. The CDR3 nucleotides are TGTGCCAGCAGTTATAGTGGGGAGCAGTACTTC.

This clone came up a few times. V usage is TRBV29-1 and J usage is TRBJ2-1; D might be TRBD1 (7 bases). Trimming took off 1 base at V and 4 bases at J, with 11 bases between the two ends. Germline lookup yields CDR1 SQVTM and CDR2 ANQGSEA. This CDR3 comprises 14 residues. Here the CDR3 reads CSVEGRGAYNEQFF. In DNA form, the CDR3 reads TGCAGCGTTGAAGGCAGGGGGGCGTACAATGAGCAGTTCTTC.

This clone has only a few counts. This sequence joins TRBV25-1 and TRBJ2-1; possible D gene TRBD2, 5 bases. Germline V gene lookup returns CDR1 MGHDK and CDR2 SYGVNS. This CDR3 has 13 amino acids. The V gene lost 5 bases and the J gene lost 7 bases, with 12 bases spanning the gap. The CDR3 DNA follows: TGTGCCAGCAGTCTTCTGGGCGGGAATGAGCAGTTCTTC. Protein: CASSLLGGNEQFF.

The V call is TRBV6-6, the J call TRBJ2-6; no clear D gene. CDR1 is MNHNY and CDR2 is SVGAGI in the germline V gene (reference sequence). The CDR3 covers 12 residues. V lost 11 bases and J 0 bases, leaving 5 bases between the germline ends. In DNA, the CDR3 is TGTGCCTGTAACTCTGGGGCCAACGTCCTGACTTTC. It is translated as CACNSGANVLTF.

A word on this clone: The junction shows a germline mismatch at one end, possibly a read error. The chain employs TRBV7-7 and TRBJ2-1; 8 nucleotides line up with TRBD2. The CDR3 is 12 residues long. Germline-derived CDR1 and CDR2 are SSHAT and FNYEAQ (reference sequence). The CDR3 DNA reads TGTGCTAGCAGCCCAAGCGGGGGAGAGCAGTTCTTC. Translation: CASSPSGGEQFF.

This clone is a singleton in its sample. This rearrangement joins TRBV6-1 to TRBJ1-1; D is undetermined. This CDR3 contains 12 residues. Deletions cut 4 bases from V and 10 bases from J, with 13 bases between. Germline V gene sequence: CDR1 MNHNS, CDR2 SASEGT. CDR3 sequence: CASSGGPPGAFF. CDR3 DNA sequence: TGTGCCAGCAGTGGAGGGCCCCCAGGAGCTTTCTTT.

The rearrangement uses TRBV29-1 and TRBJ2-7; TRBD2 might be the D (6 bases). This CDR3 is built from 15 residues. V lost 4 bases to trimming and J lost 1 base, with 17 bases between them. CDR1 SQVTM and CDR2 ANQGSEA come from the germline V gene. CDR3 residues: CSVVGGDLGSYEQYF. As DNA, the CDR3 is TGCAGCGTTGTAGGAGGGGACTTGGGGTCCTACGAGCAGTACTTC.

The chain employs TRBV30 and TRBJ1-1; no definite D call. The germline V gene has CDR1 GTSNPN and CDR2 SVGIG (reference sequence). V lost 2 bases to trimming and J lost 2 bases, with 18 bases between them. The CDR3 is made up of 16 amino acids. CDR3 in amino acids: CAWSLRWSTGNTEAFF. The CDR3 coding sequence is TGTGCCTGGAGTTTACGCTGGTCCACGGGAAACACTGAAGCTTTCTTT. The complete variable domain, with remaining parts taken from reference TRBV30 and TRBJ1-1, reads SQTIHQWPATLVQPVGSPLSLECTVEGTSNPNLYWYRQAAGRGLQLLFYSVGIGQISSEVPQNLSASRPQDRQFILSSKKLLLSDSGFYLCAWSLRWSTGNTEAFFGQGTRLTVV.